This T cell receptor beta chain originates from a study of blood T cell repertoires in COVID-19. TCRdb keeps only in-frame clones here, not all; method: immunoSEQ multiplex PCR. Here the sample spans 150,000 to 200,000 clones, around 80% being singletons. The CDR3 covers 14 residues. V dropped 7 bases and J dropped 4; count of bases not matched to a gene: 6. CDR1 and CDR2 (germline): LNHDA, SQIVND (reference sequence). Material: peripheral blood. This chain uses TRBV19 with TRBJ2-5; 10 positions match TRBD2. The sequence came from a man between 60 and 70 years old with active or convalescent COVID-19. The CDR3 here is CASKGLAVGETQYF. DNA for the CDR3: TGTGCCAGTAAAGGACTAGCGGTTGGAGAGACCCAGTACTTC.